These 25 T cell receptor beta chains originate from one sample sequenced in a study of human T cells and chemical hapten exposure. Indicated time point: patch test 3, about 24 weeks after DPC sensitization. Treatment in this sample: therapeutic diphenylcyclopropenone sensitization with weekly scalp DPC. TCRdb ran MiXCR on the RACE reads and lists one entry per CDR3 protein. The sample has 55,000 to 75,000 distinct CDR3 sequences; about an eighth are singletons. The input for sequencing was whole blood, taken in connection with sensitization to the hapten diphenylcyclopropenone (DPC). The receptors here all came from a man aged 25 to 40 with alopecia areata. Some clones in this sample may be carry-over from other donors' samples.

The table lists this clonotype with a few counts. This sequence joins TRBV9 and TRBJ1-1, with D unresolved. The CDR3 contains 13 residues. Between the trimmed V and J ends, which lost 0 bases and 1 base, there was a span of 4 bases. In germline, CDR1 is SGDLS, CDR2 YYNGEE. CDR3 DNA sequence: TGTGCCAGCAGCGTAGGCTCGAACACTGAAGCTTTCTTT. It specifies CASSVGSNTEAFF.

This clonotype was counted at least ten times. The CDR3 DNA follows: TGTGCCATCAGTGAGTCGTCCCCGGGGCCCCTGGGCGAGCAGTACTTC. Protein sequence: CAISESSPGPLGEQYF. V usage is TRBV10-3 and J usage is TRBJ2-7, with D perhaps TRBD1 or TRBD2 (5 bases each). Trimming took off 0 bases at V and 6 bases at J, with 18 bases between the two ends. Per germline, CDR1 ENHRY and CDR2 SYGVKD. CDR3 size: 16 residues.

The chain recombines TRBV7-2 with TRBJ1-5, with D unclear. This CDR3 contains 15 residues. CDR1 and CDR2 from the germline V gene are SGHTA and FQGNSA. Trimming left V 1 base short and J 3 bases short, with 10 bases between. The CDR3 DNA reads TGTGCCAGCAGCTTAGAGCCGGGCCACAATCAGCCCCAGCATTTT. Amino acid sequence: CASSLEPGHNQPQHF.

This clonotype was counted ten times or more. CDR3: CSVRDTTYNEQFF. The DNA of the CDR3 is TGCAGCGTACGGGACACAACTTACAATGAGCAGTTCTTC. The chain recombines TRBV29-1 with TRBJ2-1; a weak D match, TRBD1 (6 bases). V lost 6 bases to trimming and J lost 4 bases, with 13 bases between them. CDR1 and CDR2 from the germline V gene are SQVTM and ANQGSEA. There are 13 residues in the CDR3.

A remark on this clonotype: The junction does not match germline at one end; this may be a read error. The CDR3 protein is CASGLGLARTDTQYF. In DNA form, the CDR3 reads TGTGCCAGCGGCTTAGGACTAGCACGCACAGATACGCAGTATTTT. V and J are TRBV7-2 and TRBJ2-3; 8 bases agree with TRBD2. The CDR3 is 15 amino acids. In germline, CDR1 is SGHTA, CDR2 FQGNSA.

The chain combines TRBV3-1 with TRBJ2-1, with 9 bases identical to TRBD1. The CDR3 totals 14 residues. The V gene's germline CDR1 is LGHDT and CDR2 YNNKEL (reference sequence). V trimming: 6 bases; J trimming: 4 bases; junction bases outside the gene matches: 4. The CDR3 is CASRHGQGYNEQFF. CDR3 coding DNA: TGTGCCAGCAGGCACGGACAGGGGTACAATGAGCAGTTCTTC.

CDR3 residues: CASRLESRDGRTDTQYF. In DNA form, the CDR3 reads TGTGCAAGTCGCTTAGAAAGCAGGGATGGACGCACAGATACGCAGTATTTT. J is TRBJ2-3 and V is TRBV12-2; the table names TRBD1, a call not compared with the DNA. TRBV12-2 is listed as a pseudogene. The CDR3 is 17 residues long.

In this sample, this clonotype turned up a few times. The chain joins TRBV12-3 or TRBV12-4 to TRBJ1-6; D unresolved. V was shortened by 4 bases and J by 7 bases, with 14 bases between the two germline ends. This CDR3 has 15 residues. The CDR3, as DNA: TGTGCCAGCAGTTACCCCGTTACCGGGAATTCACCCCTCCACTTT. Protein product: CASSYPVTGNSPLHF.

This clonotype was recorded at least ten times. CDR3 protein: CASSQVDTGSTDTQYF. Here the CDR3 DNA reads TGCGCCAGCAGCCAAGTGGATACAGGGAGCACAGATACGCAGTATTTT. The chain is built from TRBV4-1 and TRBJ2-3; D might be TRBD1 (6 bases). The ends were cut back, 1 base at V and 0 bases at J, with 11 bases in the middle. This CDR3 has 16 amino acids. Germline CDR1 and CDR2: MGHRA and YSYEKL.

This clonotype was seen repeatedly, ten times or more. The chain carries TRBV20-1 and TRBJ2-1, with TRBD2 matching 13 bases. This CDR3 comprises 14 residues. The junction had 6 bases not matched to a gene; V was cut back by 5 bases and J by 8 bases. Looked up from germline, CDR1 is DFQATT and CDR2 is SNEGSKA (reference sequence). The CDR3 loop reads CSAETSGGAHEQFF. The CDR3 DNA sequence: TGCAGTGCTGAAACTAGCGGGGGGGCACATGAGCAGTTCTTC.

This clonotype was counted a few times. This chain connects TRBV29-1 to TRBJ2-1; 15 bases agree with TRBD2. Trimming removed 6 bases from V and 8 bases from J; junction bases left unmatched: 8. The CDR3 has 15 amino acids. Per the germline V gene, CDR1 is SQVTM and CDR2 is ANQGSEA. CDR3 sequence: CSVRTSGGAGDEQFF. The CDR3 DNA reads TGCAGCGTACGGACTAGCGGGGGGGCAGGTGATGAGCAGTTCTTC.

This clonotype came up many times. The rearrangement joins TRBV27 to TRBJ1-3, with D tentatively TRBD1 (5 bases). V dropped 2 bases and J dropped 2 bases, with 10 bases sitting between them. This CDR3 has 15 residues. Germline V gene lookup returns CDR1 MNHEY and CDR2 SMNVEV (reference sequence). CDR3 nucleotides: TGTGCCAGCAGTTTACAGGGTGGCCCTGGAAACACCATATATTTT. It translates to CASSLQGGPGNTIYF.

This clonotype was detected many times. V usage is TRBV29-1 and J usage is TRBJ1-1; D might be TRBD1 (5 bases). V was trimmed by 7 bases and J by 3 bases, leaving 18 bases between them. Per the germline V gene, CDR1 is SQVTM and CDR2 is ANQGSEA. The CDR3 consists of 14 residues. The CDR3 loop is CSGKKGRRDTEAFF. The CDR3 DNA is TGCAGCGGGAAAAAGGGGCGGAGGGACACTGAAGCTTTCTTT.

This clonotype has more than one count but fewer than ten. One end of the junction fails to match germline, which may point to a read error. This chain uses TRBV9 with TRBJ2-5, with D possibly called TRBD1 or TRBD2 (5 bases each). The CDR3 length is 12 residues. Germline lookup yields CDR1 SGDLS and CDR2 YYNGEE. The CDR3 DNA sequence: TGTGCCAGCAGCCTAGGCACCGGGACCGAGTACTTC. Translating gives CASSLGTGTEYF.

CDR3 region: CASSKDGASGNTIYF. CDR3 nucleotide sequence: TGCGCCAGCAGCAAGGACGGGGCCTCTGGAAACACCATATATTTT. The J gene is TRBJ1-3, the V gene TRBV5-1; D perhaps matches TRBD1 (5 bases). CDR3 length: 15 amino acids. CDR1 is SGHRS and CDR2 is YFSETQ in the germline V gene. V lost 4 bases and J 0 bases, leaving 11 bases between the germline ends. Full variable domain (missing parts from reference TRBV5-1 and TRBJ1-3): KAGVTQTPRYLIKTRGQQVTLSCSPISGHRSVSWYQQTPGQGLQFLFEYFSETQRNKGNFPGRFSGRQFSNSRSEMNVSTLELGDSALYLCASSKDGASGNTIYFGEGSWLTVV.

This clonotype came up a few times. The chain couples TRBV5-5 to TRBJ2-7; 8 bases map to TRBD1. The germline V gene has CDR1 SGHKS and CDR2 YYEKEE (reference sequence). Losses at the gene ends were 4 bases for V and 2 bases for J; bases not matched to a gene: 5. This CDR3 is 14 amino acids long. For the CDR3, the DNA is TGTGCCAGCAGCCGGACAGGGAACCCCTACGAGCAGTACTTC. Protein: CASSRTGNPYEQYF.

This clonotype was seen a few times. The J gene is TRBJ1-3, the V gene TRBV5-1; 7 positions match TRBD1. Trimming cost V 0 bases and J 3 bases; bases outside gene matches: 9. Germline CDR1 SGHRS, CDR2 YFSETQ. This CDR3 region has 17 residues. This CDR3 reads CASSLGGVGQLGNTIYF. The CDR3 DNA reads TGCGCCAGCAGCTTGGGCGGCGTGGGACAGCTTGGAAACACCATATATTTT. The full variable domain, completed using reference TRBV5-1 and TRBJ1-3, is KAGVTQTPRYLIKTRGQQVTLSCSPISGHRSVSWYQQTPGQGLQFLFEYFSETQRNKGNFPGRFSGRQFSNSRSEMNVSTLELGDSALYLCASSLGGVGQLGNTIYFGEGSWLTVV.

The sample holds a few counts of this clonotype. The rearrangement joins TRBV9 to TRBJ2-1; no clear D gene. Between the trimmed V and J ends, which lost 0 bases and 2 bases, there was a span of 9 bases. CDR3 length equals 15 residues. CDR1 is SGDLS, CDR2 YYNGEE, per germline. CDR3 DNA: TGTGCCAGCAGCGTAGGGTCAGGAACCTACAATGAGCAGTTCTTC. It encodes CASSVGSGTYNEQFF.

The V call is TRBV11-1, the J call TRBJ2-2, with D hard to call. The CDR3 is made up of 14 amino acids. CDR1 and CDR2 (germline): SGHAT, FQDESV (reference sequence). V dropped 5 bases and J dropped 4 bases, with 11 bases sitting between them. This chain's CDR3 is CASSQGRRTGELFF. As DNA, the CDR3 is TGTGCCAGCAGCCAAGGACGGCGCACCGGGGAGCTGTTTTTT.

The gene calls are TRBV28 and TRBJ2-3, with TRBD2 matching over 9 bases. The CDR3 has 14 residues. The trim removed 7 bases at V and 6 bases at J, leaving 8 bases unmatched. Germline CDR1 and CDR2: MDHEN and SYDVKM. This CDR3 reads CASTSGAGGDTQYF. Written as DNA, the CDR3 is TGTGCCAGCACCTCTGGGGCGGGGGGGGATACGCAGTATTTT.

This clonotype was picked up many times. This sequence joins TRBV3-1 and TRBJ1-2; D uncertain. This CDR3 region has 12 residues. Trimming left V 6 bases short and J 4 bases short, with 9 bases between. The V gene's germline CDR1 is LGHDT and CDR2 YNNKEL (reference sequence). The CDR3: CASSSRPYGYTF. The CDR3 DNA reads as TGTGCCAGCAGTTCAAGGCCCTATGGCTACACCTTC.

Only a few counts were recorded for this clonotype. The CDR3 reads CASSFGQQEITEAFF. Here the CDR3 DNA reads TGCGCCAGCAGCTTTGGCCAGCAAGAAATCACTGAAGCTTTCTTT. The J gene is TRBJ1-1, the V gene TRBV5-1; no definite D call. V was cut by 2 bases and J by 4 bases, with 15 bases left in between. The CDR3 is 15 amino acids. Per the germline V gene, CDR1 is SGHRS and CDR2 is YFSETQ.

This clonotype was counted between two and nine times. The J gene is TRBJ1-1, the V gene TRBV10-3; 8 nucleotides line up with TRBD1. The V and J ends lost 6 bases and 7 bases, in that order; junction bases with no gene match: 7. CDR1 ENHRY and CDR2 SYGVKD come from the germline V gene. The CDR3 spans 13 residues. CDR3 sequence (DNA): TGTGCCATCAGGAACCAGGGGGCCAGTGAAGCTTTCTTT. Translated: CAIRNQGASEAFF.

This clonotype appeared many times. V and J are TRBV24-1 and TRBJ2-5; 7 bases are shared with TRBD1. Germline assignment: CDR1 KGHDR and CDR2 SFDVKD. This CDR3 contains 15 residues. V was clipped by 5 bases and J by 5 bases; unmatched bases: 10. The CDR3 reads CATSAPLDRDETQYF. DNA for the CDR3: TGTGCCACCAGTGCACCGCTCGACAGGGACGAGACCCAGTACTTC.

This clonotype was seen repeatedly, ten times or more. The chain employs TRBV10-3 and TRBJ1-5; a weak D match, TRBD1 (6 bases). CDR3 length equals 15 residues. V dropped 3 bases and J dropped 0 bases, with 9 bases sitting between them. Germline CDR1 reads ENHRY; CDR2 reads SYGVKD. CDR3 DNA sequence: TGTGCCATCAGTGACCAGGGGTCTAGCAATCAGCCCCAGCATTTT. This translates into CAISDQGSSNQPQHF.